The clone carrying this T cell receptor beta chain was seen a few times. Trimming left V 5 bases short and J 1 base short, with 6 bases between. Germline V lookup: CDR1 KGHSH, CDR2 LQKENI. The CDR3 has 13 amino acids. This sample is part of a study of shared clonotypes between healthy human individuals. Overall study: Three CD4 naive, three CD4 memory, two CD8 naive and one CD8 memory plate were used per donor.

At a deep level, the assay was run. In the sorted-subset replicate PCRs, 200 ng DNA, 29,000 or so T cell genomes, was used. Clones were sequenced by immunoSEQ multiplex PCR, and TCRdb holds only the in-frame ones, with some missing. The repertoire has 950,000 to 1,300,000 clones, more than 60% of them found once; the top ten carry about 1.5%. The healthy adult donors were HIV-negative and reported no recent acute infections or vaccinations. The sequence was obtained from a man aged 18 to 29 in good health. The sample consisted of memory CD4+ T cells sorted from blood. Subset: CD45RA-negative fraction. V gene TRBV18 combines with J gene TRBJ1-5, with D unclear. The CDR3 here is CASSTGSNQPQHF. The CDR3 nucleotides read TGTGCCAGCTCAACGGGGAGCAATCAGCCCCAGCATTTT.